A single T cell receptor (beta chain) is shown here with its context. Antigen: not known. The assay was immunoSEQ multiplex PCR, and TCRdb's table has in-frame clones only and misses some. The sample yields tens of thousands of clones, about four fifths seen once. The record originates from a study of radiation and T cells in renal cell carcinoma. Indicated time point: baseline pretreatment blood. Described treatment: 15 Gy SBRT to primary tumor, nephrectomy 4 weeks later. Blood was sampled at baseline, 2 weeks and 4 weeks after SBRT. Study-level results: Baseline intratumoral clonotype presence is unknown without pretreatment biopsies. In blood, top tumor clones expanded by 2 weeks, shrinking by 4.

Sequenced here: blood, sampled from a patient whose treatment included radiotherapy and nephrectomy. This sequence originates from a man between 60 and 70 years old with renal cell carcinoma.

CDR3 sequence: CASSQGDFNRGEKLFF. In nucleotides, the CDR3 is TGCGCCAGCAGCCAAGGGGATTTTAACAGGGGTGAAAAACTGTTTTTT. The chain couples TRBV4-1 to TRBJ1-4, with 7 bases that match TRBD1. V shed 1 base and J 7 bases; nucleotides not matched to a gene: 9. The CDR3 is 16 residues long. The germline V gene encodes CDR1 MGHRA and CDR2 YSYEKL.